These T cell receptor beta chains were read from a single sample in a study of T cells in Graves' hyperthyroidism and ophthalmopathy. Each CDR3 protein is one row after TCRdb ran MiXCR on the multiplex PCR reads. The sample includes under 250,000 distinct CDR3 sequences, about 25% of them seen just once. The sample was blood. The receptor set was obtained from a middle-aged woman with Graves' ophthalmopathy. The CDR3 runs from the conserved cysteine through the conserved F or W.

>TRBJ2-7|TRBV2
CASSNIAGGGEQYF
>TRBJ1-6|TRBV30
CAWSLGQPDSPLHF
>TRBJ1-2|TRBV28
CASSLGYYGYTF
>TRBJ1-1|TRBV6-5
CASSYSGTGPAFF
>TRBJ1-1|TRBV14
CASSLLEIMNTEAFF
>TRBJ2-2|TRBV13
CASSFRQENTGGLFF
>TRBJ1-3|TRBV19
CASSIDGAASGNTIYF
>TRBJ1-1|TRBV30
CACIMGNTEAFF
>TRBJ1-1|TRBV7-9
CASSGRGQGAEAFF
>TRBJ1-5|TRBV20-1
CSAREDYSNQPQHF
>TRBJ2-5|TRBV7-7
CASSLYPDQETQYF
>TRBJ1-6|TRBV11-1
CASSLDRGLALHF
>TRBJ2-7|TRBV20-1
CSARGGRAHAQYF
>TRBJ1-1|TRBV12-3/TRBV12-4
CASSLAGRGRNTEAFF
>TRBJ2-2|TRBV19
CASSIGPAGGELFF
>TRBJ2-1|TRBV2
CASSGVAGGEQFF
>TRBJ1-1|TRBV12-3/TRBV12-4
CASSFTGAGTEAFF
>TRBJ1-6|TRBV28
CASSSRQALGALHF
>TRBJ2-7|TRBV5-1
CASSLAGTGLYEQYF
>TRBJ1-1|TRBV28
CASSLNPSEAFF
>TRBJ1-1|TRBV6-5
CASSWTENAEAFF
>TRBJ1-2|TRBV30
CAWRSRGRFDGYTF
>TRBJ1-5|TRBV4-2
CASQGQGGAQHF
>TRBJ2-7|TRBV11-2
CASSTRGPGQGATYEQYF
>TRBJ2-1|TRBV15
CATSRDSGSSYNEQFF
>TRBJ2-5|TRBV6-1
CASSQQQGETQYF
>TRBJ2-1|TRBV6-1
CASSDRGYNEQFF
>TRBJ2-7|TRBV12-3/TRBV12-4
CASSLGTDYEQYF
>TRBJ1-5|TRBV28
CASSQYGGSNQPQHF
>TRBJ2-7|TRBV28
CASSLNSQRAYEQYF
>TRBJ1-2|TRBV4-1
CASSRPLGGQGYGYTF
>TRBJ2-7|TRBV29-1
CSVAPGWDEQYF
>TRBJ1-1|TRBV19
CASSLAHREAFF
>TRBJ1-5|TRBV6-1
CASSEGEEHQPQHF
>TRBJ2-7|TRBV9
CASSVGGTDYEQYF